Below are 3 T cell receptor beta chains sequenced from a single sample in a study of regulatory T cells in long-lasting Graves disease. Arm-PCR with iRepertoire HTBI primers amplified the CDR3 regions for these TCR beta libraries. A single record per CDR3 protein comes from TCRdb applying MiXCR to the multiplex PCR reads. The repertoire holds 560,000 or so distinct CDR3 sequences, with 15% to 20% as singletons. Time point in this sample: newly diagnosed GD, antithyroid drugs for less than 3 months. Extracted RNA from PBMCs served as the source of the TCR library. The same specimen was also included in a second study, on T cells in Graves' hyperthyroidism and ophthalmopathy.

Sequenced material: peripheral blood mononuclear cells (PBMCs), taken at new diagnosis, from a patient treated with antithyroid drugs. These receptors all come from a man between 18 and 29 years old with Graves disease.

This clonotype came up many times. The genes are TRBV30 and TRBJ1-2; the D gene is possibly TRBD1 (5 bases). Germline CDR1 GTSNPN, CDR2 SVGIG (reference sequence). With 2 bases removed from V and 5 bases from J, the gap between germline ends came to 15 bases. This CDR3 has 14 amino acids. The CDR3 here is CAWSLGRGWYGYTF. CDR3 sequence (DNA): TGTGCCTGGAGTTTGGGAAGGGGCTGGTATGGCTACACCTTC. Based on the CDR3 plus reference TRBV30 and TRBJ1-2, the full variable domain is SQTIHQWPATLVQPVGSPLSLECTVEGTSNPNLYWYRQAAGRGLQLLFYSVGIGQISSEVPQNLSASRPQDRQFILSSKKLLLSDSGFYLCAWSLGRGWYGYTFGSGTRLTVV.

In its sample, this clonotype was seen a few times. This chain joins TRBV20-1 and TRBJ2-7, with 7 bases that match TRBD1. Germline loops: CDR1 DFQATT, CDR2 SNEGSKA (reference sequence). There are 15 residues in the CDR3. Trimming removed 0 bases from V and 0 bases from J; junction bases left unmatched: 5. CDR3 DNA sequence: TGCAGTGCTAGAGATCAGGGACAGATCTCCTACGAGCAGTACTTC. This encodes CSARDQGQISYEQYF.

In this sample, this clonotype turned up a few times. V is TRBV6-1 and J is TRBJ1-2, with 11 bases identical to TRBD1. The J segment lost 3 bases and the V segment lost 6 bases, leaving 9 bases of the junction unmatched. The CDR3 has 16 amino acids. Germline V gene lookup returns CDR1 MNHNS and CDR2 SASEGT. CDR3 DNA sequence: TGTGCCAGCAGAACCGGGACAGGGGGGTTTTACTATGGCTACACCTTC. Its protein is CASRTGTGGFYYGYTF.